A selection of T cell receptor beta chains follows, all from one sample in a study of CD8 T cells in ankylosing spondylitis. TCRdb re-called the 5' RACE reads through MiXCR, storing one row per CDR3 protein. The top ten clones hold over 0.9% of a sample with some 450,000 distinct CDR3 sequences, roughly a sixth of them seen once. The sequenced material came from blood, either unsorted or a sorted T cell fraction (not recorded which). Every receptor here comes from a male donor with ankylosing spondylitis. Each CDR3 is given with its conserved first and last residue. The D gene is left open where the match is weak. The size entry is marked missing in some rows and otherwise reads once, few, many or a size class.

cdr3_aa | cdr3_nt | clone_size | v_call | d_call | j_call
CASSVDGISGNTIYF | TGTGCCAGCAGCGTAGACGGGATCTCTGGAAACACCATATATTTT | NA | TRBV9 | NA | TRBJ1-3
CASRLSGSSYNSPLHF | TGTGCCAGCCGACTTTCGGGGAGCTCCTATAATTCACCCCTCCACTTT | few | TRBV27 | NA | TRBJ1-6
CASSLRDTAYNEQFF | TGCGCCAGCAGCCTCCGGGACACCGCCTACAATGAGCAGTTCTTC | many | TRBV5-1 | NA | TRBJ2-1
CASKRDRNTDTQYF | TGTGCCAGCAAACGGGACAGAAACACAGATACGCAGTATTTT | few | TRBV7-3 | TRBD1 | TRBJ2-3
CASSPPRTGSGANVLTF | TGTGCCAGCAGCCCGCCTCGGACAGGCTCTGGGGCCAACGTCCTGACTTTC | NA | TRBV7-2 | TRBD1 | TRBJ2-6
CASSLTTGEDIGYTF | TGTGCCAGCTCACTCACGACAGGGGAGGATATCGGCTACACCTTC | once | TRBV18 | TRBD1 | TRBJ1-2
CATSDSGDRETQYF | TGTGCCACCAGTGATTCAGGGGATCGGGAGACCCAGTACTTC | few | TRBV24-1 | NA | TRBJ2-5
CASSKEVCGDRSYSYGYTF | TGTGCCAGCAGCAAAGAGGTCTGCGGGGACAGGTCGTATAGCTATGGCTACACCTTC | few | TRBV21-1 | NA | TRBJ1-2
CASSKGGRDIYYEQYF | TGTGCCAGCAGCAAAGGGGGCCGGGACATCTACTACGAGCAGTACTTC | NA | TRBV21-1 | NA | TRBJ2-7
CASSPGQRKRNQPQHF | TGTGCCAGCAGCCCCGGGCAACGGAAAAGGAATCAGCCCCAGCATTTT | NA | TRBV6-2/TRBV6-3 | NA | TRBJ1-5
CSARAEAGNTIYF | TGCAGTGCTAGAGCAGAGGCTGGAAACACCATATATTTT | few | TRBV20-1 | NA | TRBJ1-3
CSAPRQGHSNQPQHF | TGCAGTGCTCCTCGACAGGGGCATAGCAATCAGCCCCAGCATTTT | few | TRBV20-1 | TRBD1 | TRBJ1-5